These T cell receptor beta chains were read from a single sample in a study of blood T cells in healthy people across ages. TCRdb used MiXCR to reprocess the 5' RACE reads, holding one entry per CDR3 protein. The sample holds roughly 800,000 distinct CDR3 sequences, roughly 24% seen once. These data were likewise used in another study, on T cells of mothers and their children.

Sequencing was performed on blood. The receptors shown here come from a boy younger than 18 in good health. The CDR3 runs from the conserved cysteine through the conserved F or W. A D gene is named only where the DNA matches it firmly. Where a row states a size, it is once, few, many or the class of an expanded clone; other rows omit it.

v_call	j_call	d_call	clone_size	cdr3_nt	cdr3_aa
TRBV7-9	TRBJ1-1	NA	few	TGTGCCACAAAGGGGACTTCAACTGAAGCTTTCTTT	CATKGTSTEAFF
TRBV18	TRBJ2-3	TRBD2	few	TGTGCCAGCTCACCGATGACTAGCGGGGGAGCAGATACGCAGTATTTT	CASSPMTSGGADTQYF
TRBV7-2	TRBJ2-4	TRBD2	NA	TGTGCCAGCAGCTTCCCGGGGGGGCTGAACATTCAGTACTTC	CASSFPGGLNIQYF
TRBV5-1	TRBJ1-2	TRBD1	few	TGCGCCAGCAGCCAAGATGGACAGGGCGGCTACACCTTC	CASSQDGQGGYTF
TRBV6-6	TRBJ1-2	NA	NA	TGTGCCAGCACACCTAGGAGGGAAAGTCACTATGGCTACACCTTC	CASTPRRESHYGYTF
TRBV29-1	TRBJ1-2	TRBD1	NA	TGCAGCGTTGAAGGGGCTTGGGACAGAGGGAACTATGGCTACACCTTC	CSVEGAWDRGNYGYTF
TRBV10-3	TRBJ1-5	NA	NA	TGTGCCATCAGTGATGGAGGGGGTGGGAATCAGCCCCAGCATTTT	CAISDGGGGNQPQHF
TRBV27	TRBJ1-5	NA	few	TGTGCCAGCAGCGAGGGGTATGGCAATCAGCCCCAGCATTTT	CASSEGYGNQPQHF
TRBV2	TRBJ2-7	TRBD2	NA	TGTGCCAGCGGACTGGCGGGGGTTAGCGAGCAGTACTTC	CASGLAGVSEQYF
TRBV6-2/TRBV6-3	TRBJ2-1	TRBD2	few	TGTGCCAGCCTAAACCACATGCGAGTAGCGGGGGGGCGAGTGGGCGACGCCAAAAACAATGAGCAGTTCTTC	CASLNHMRVAGGRVGDAKNNEQFF
TRBV5-1	TRBJ2-7	NA	NA	TGCGCCAGCAGGGAAATGGGCGAGCAGTACTTC	CASREMGEQYF
TRBV4-2	TRBJ2-1	NA	few	TGTGCCAGCAGCCAAGATTACTCTACCCCCAATGAGCAGTTCTTC	CASSQDYSTPNEQFF
TRBV12-3/TRBV12-4	TRBJ2-7	NA	many	TGTGCCAGCAGCTCCGCGGGCTACGAGCAGTACTTC	CASSSAGYEQYF
TRBV10-3	TRBJ2-6	NA	NA	TGTGCCATCAAAGCAGGAAATGACTCTGGGGCCAACGTCCTGACTTTC	CAIKAGNDSGANVLTF
TRBV5-4	TRBJ1-2	NA	NA	TGTGCCAGCAGCATGGACAGCACAGACTATGGCTACACCTTC	CASSMDSTDYGYTF
TRBV12-3/TRBV12-4	TRBJ1-4	NA	NA	TGTGCCAGCAGTTTAGAGAGGGGTGAAGAAAAACTGTTTTTT	CASSLERGEEKLFF
TRBV14	TRBJ2-1	TRBD2	NA	TGTGCCAGCAGCAATCTAGCGGGAGGAGATAATGAGCAGTTCTTC	CASSNLAGGDNEQFF
TRBV3-1	TRBJ1-2	NA	few	TGTGCCAGCAGCCAAGAGGGGCTGTATGGCTACACCTTC	CASSQEGLYGYTF
TRBV5-1	TRBJ2-1	TRBD2	NA	TGCGCCAGCAGCTTGGTTGCGGGGGGAGACAATGAGCAGTTCTTC	CASSLVAGGDNEQFF
TRBV27	TRBJ1-5	TRBD1	NA	TGTGCCAGCAGTGGGACAGGGGGCAATCAGACCCAGCATTTT	CASSGTGGNQTQHF
TRBV11-2	TRBJ2-5	NA	NA	TGTGCCAGCAGCTATATACCGCAGACCCAAGAGACCCAGTACTTC	CASSYIPQTQETQYF
TRBV5-1	TRBJ2-5	TRBD2	NA	TGCGCCAGCAGCCTGCAAGGACTAGCGGGCGGTCAAGAGACCCAGTACTTC	CASSLQGLAGGQETQYF
TRBV7-9	TRBJ2-3	TRBD1	NA	TGTGCCAGCAAGCACCGGGACAGGGTGGCAGATACGCAGTATTTT	CASKHRDRVADTQYF
TRBV7-9	TRBJ2-7	NA	NA	TGTGCCAGCAGCCGCCCTAATCTCTACGAGCAGTACTTC	CASSRPNLYEQYF
TRBV12-5	TRBJ2-6	TRBD1	once	TGTGCTAGTGGTTTGGTCCCAGGGGGAAAAGCTGGGGCCAACGTCCTGACTTTC	CASGLVPGGKAGANVLTF
TRBV18	TRBJ2-7	TRBD2	NA	TGTGCCAGCTCACCAGTTGCAGGGAGGGACGAGCAGTACTTC	CASSPVAGRDEQYF
TRBV12-3/TRBV12-4	TRBJ2-5	TRBD2	NA	TGTGCCAGCAGTTCCGGGACTAGGGGGACCCAGTACTTC	CASSSGTRGTQYF
TRBV6-2/TRBV6-3	TRBJ2-7	NA	NA	TGTGCCAGCAGCCAGCTTAGCAGCGAGCAGTACTTC	CASSQLSSEQYF
TRBV27	TRBJ2-7	NA	few	TGTGCCAGCAGTTTAATGTCCACCTACGAGCAGTACTTC	CASSLMSTYEQYF
TRBV20-1	TRBJ2-3	NA	NA	TGCAGTGCTAGAGATCCCCAAAGGGAAATAGATACGCAGTATTTT	CSARDPQREIDTQYF
TRBV5-1	TRBJ2-2	NA	NA	TGCGCCAGCAGCTCCACGGCCGGTATTACCGGGGAGCTGTTTTTT	CASSSTAGITGELFF
TRBV9	TRBJ1-2	TRBD1	NA	TGTGCCAGCAGCGGTCGTTGGACAGGGGATGGCTACACCTTC	CASSGRWTGDGYTF
TRBV20-1	TRBJ1-2	NA	NA	TGCAGTGCCCCGGGACGGAGTTATGACTACACCTTC	CSAPGRSYDYTF
TRBV27	TRBJ1-1	NA	once	TGTGCCAGCCACGACATAAACACTGAAGCTTTCTTT	CASHDINTEAFF
TRBV5-5	TRBJ2-7	NA	many	TGTGCCAGCAGCTCGGAGGTCTACGAGCAGTACTTC	CASSSEVYEQYF
TRBV7-3	TRBJ2-1	NA	few	TGTGCCAGCAGCTTAAACCCCCTAATCAGAGGGGTGTCCTACAATGAGCAGTTCTTC	CASSLNPLIRGVSYNEQFF
TRBV6-6	TRBJ1-5	NA	NA	TGTGCCAGCAGTTACTCGAGGGGGTACAATCAGCCCCAGCATTTT	CASSYSRGYNQPQHF
TRBV27	TRBJ2-7	NA	NA	TGTGCCAGCAGTTCCTCCGGGACCGGACCCTACGAGCAGTACTTC	CASSSSGTGPYEQYF
TRBV29-1	TRBJ1-1	NA	NA	TGCAGCGTCGGTTTCCGTATCCTGAACACTGAAGCTTTCTTT	CSVGFRILNTEAFF
TRBV20-1	TRBJ2-5	NA	few	TGCAGTGCTAGTGAGGCCGGGGTTCAAGAGACCCAGTACTTC	CSASEAGVQETQYF
TRBV29-1	TRBJ2-3	TRBD2	NA	TGCAGCGTGGTTGGCGGGAGGGCCCGGGATACGCAGTATTTT	CSVVGGRARDTQYF
TRBV20-1	TRBJ2-4	TRBD2	NA	TGCAGTGCTAGGGGGGAGGGAGCCAAAAACATTCAGTACTTC	CSARGEGAKNIQYF
TRBV6-1	TRBJ2-7	TRBD1	few	TGTGCCAGCATGATCGCACAGACAGGGAGATACGAGCAGTACTTC	CASMIAQTGRYEQYF
TRBV2	TRBJ2-1	NA	few	TGTGCCAGCGCTCGGGACGCGGACAATGAGCAGTTCTTC	CASARDADNEQFF
TRBV6-5	TRBJ1-1	NA	NA	TGTGCCAGCGCAGGTGGGGGGAGGAACACTGAAGCTTTCTTT	CASAGGGRNTEAFF
TRBV7-2	TRBJ2-5	NA	NA	TGTGCCAGCAGGTCCCGGGAAAGACGAGAGACCCAGTACTTC	CASRSRERRETQYF
TRBV7-9	TRBJ1-1	NA	few	TGTGCCAGCAGCCAGACCCCGACAGAGATTGTGAACACTGAAGCTTTCTTT	CASSQTPTEIVNTEAFF
TRBV7-9	TRBJ2-7	NA	NA	TGTGCCAGCAGCTTACAACAAGACTACGAGCAGTACTTC	CASSLQQDYEQYF
TRBV19	TRBJ2-7	TRBD1	NA	TGTGCCAGTCGTAGGGTCGGGACAGGGGCCTACGAGCAGTACTTC	CASRRVGTGAYEQYF
TRBV4-2	TRBJ1-4	NA	NA	TGTGCCAGCAGCCCATCGAGGCAGAGGGATGAAAAACTGTTTTTT	CASSPSRQRDEKLFF
TRBV10-3	TRBJ2-2	NA	NA	TGTGCCATCAGAAAGGAGGGGGCGAACACCGGGGAGCTGTTTTTT	CAIRKEGANTGELFF
TRBV10-2	TRBJ2-6	NA	NA	TGCGCCAGCAGTGAGACACAGTACCCTGGGGCCAACGTCCTGACTTTC	CASSETQYPGANVLTF
TRBV29-1	TRBJ1-4	NA	NA	TGCAGCGTTGAAGGGGAAGGGGGGAGTGAAAAACTGTTTTTT	CSVEGEGGSEKLFF
TRBV9	TRBJ2-7	TRBD1	NA	TGTGCCAGCAGCGGCCGGGACAGGGCCACCTACGAGCAGTACTTC	CASSGRDRATYEQYF
TRBV4-1	TRBJ2-5	NA	NA	TGCGCCAGCAGCCAAGATCTTAAGGGGGGGGAGACCCAGTACTTC	CASSQDLKGGETQYF
TRBV2	TRBJ2-1	NA	NA	TGTGCCAGCAGTGGAGTCCGCGACAATTATTTGGTCTTC	CASSGVRDNYLVF
TRBV6-5	TRBJ1-2	NA	few	TGTGCCAGCAGTAACAAGTATGGCTACACCTTC	CASSNKYGYTF